This TCR beta chain came from a study of T cell changes during pregnancy in multiple sclerosis. Germline values: CDR1 MGHRA, CDR2 YSYEKL. The CDR3 is 15 amino acids. J lost 8 bases, V lost 4 bases, and 8 bases had no gene match. Assay used: immunoSEQ multiplex PCR; TCRdb lists only in-frame clones, some missing. The profile covers about 69,000 clones, with 85% to 95% appearing a single time and 2% taken by the ten largest. The gene calls are TRBV4-1 and TRBJ2-1, with 10 nucleotides matching TRBD2. The origin of this receptor is a female donor in good health, enrolled as a control in a pregnancy study. The starting material was peripheral blood, obtained in the third trimester of pregnancy. In nucleotides, the CDR3 is TGCGCCAGCAGCCGAATAGCGGGAGGTCCGGATGAGCAGTTCTTC. Translating gives CASSRIAGGPDEQFF.